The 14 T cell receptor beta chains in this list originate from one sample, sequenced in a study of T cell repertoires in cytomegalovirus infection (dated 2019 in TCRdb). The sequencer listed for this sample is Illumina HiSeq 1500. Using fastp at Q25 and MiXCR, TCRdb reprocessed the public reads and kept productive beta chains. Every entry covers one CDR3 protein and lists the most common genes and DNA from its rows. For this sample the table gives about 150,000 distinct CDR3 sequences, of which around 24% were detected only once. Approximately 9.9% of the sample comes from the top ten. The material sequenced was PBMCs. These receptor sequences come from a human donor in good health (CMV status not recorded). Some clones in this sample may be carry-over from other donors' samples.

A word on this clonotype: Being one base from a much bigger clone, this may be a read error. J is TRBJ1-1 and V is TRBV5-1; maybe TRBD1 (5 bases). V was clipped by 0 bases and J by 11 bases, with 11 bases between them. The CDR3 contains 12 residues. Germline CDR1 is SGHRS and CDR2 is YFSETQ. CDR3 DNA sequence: TGCGCCAGCAGCTTGGGAGGGGACGATGCTTTCTTT. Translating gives CASSLGGDDAFF.

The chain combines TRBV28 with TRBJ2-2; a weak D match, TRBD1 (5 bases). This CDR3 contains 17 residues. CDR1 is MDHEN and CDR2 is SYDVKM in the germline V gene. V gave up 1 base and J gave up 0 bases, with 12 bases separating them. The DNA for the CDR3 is TGTGCCAGCAGTTTATTCCCATCGGACACGAACACCGGGGAGCTGTTTTTT. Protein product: CASSLFPSDTNTGELFF.

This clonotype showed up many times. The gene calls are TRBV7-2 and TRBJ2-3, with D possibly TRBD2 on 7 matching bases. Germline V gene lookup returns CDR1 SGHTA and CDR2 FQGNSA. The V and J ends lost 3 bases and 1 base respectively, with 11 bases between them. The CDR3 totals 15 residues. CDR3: CASSLGGGGTDTQYF. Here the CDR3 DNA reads TGTGCCAGCAGCTTGGGGGGGGGCGGCACAGATACGCAGTATTTT.

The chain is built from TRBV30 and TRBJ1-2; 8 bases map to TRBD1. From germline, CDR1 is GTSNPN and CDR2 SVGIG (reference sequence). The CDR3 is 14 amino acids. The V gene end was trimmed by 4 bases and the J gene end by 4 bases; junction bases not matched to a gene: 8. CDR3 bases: TGTGCCTGGACAGGACAGGGAGCGGTCTATGGCTACACCTTC. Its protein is CAWTGQGAVYGYTF. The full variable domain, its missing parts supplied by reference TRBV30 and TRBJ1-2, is SQTIHQWPATLVQPVGSPLSLECTVEGTSNPNLYWYRQAAGRGLQLLFYSVGIGQISSEVPQNLSASRPQDRQFILSSKKLLLSDSGFYLCAWTGQGAVYGYTFGSGTRLTVV.

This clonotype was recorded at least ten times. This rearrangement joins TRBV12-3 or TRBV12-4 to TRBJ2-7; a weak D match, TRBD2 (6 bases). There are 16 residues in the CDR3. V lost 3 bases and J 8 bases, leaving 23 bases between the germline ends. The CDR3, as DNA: TGTGCCAGCAGTTTTTCCCGTAGCGGAGGGCTGCTCAAGCAGTACTTC. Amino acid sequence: CASSFSRSGGLLKQYF.

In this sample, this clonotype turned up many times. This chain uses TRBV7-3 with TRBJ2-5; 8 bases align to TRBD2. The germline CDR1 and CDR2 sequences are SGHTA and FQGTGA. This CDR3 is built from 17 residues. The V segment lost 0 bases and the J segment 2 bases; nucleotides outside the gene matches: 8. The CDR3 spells CASSLTSSGREQETQYF. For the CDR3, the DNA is TGTGCCAGCAGCTTAACGTCCAGCGGGAGAGAGCAAGAGACCCAGTACTTC.

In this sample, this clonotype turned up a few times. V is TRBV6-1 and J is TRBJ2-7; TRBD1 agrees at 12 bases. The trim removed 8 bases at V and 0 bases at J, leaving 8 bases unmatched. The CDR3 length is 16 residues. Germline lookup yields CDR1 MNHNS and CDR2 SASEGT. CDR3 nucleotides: TGTGCCAGCCGCCTAGGGACAGGGGGCGACTCCTACGAGCAGTACTTC. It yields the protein CASRLGTGGDSYEQYF.

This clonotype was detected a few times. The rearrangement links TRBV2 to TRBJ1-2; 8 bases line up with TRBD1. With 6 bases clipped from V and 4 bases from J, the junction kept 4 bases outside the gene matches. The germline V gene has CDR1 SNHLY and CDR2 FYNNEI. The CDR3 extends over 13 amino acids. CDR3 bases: TGTGCCAGCAGGTCGACAGGGGTCTATGGCTACACCTTC. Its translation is CASRSTGVYGYTF.

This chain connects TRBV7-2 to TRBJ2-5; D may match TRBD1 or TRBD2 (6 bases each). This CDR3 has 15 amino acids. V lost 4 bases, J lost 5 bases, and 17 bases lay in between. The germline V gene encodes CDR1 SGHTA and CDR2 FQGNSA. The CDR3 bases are TGTGCCAGCAGCTCCGGGGGCGGGGTGAGGGAGACCCAGTACTTC. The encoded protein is CASSSGGGVRETQYF.

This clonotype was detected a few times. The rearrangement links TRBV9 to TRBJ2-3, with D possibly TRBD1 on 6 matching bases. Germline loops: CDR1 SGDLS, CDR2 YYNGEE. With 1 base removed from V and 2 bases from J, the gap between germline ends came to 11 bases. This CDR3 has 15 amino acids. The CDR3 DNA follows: TGTGCCAGCAGCGTAACAGGGACCACCACAGATACGCAGTATTTT. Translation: CASSVTGTTTDTQYF.

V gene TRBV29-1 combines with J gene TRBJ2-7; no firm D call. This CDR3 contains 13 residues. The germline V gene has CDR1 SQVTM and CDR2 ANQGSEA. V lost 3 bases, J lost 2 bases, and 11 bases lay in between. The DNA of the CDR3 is TGCAGCGTTGAGGATGTAACCACCTACGAGCAGTACTTC. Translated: CSVEDVTTYEQYF.

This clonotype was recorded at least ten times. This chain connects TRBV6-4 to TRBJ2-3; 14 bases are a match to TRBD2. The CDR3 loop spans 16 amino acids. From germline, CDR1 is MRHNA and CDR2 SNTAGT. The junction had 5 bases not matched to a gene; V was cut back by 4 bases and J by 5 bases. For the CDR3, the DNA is TGTGCCAGCAGTGCGGATGGGACTAGCGGGGGAGATACGCAGTATTTT. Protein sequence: CASSADGTSGGDTQYF.

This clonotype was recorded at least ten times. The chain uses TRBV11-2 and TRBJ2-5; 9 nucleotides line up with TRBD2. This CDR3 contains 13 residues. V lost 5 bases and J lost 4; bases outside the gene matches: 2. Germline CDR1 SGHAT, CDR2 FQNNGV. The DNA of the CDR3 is TGTGCCAGCAGCCTTAGCGGGAGAGAGACCCAGTACTTC. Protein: CASSLSGRETQYF.

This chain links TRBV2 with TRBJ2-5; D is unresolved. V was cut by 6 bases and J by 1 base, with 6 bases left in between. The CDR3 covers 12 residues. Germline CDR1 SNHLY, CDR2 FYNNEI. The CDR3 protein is CASRASQETQYF. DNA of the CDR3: TGTGCCAGCAGAGCGAGCCAAGAGACCCAGTACTTC.